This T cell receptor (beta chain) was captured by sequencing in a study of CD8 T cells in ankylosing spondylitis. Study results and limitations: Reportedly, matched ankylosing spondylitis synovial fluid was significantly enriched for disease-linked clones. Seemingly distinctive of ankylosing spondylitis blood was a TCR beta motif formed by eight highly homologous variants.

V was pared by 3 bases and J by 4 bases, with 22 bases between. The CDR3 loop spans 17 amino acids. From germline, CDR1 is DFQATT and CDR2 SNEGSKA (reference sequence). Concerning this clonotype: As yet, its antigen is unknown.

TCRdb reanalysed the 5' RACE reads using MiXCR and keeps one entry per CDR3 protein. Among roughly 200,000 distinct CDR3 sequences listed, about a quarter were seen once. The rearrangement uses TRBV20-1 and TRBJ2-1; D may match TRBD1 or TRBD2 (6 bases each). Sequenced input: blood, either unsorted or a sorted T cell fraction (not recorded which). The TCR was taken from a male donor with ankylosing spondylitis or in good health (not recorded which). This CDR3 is CSARRDTKLFSYNEQFF. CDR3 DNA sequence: TGCAGTGCTAGGCGGGACACCAAGCTATTTTCTTACAATGAGCAGTTCTTC.